This entry concerns a single T cell receptor beta chain. Its antigen has not been determined. The sample holds no much larger clone one base away, and base qualities are not on file. TCRbeta CDR3 regions were amplified from genomic DNA by means of the immunoSEQ Assay, a bias-controlled multiplex PCR. Concerning the study's data processing: The number of nucleated cells in each sample was estimated by amplification of reference gene primers within the assay. Sequence reads were collapsed and filtered to measure the absolute abundance of every unique TCRbeta CDR3 rearrangement. For each sample, productive Simpson clonality was calculated by taking the square root of Simpson's diversity index across productive rearrangements. This is the immuneACCESS table as TCRdb keeps it, with only in-frame sequences that have V and J called. A part of the clones is gone; compared with another copy, unresolved V genes explain less than half, and the rest is unexplained. Clone size and the V and J calls come from that table; the DNA yielded D and trimming. The sample table records 100,000 to 150,000 clones; approximately 89% of these occur just once. The top ten constitute around 10% of the sample.

This entry is derived from a study of blood T cell repertoires in COVID-19 (dated by TCRdb to about 2020). Context from the whole study: The collaborator samples originated in the United States, Italy and Spain and spanned the acute and convalescent phases of COVID-19. Where HLA class I and class II types were available, the types were taken from metadata supplied by the sample provider, not from assay-based typing. The dataset comprised deeply sampled blood TCRbeta repertoires from subjects exposed to, actively infected with, or recovered from COVID-19. The repertoires were released in a freely available public database intended as a resource for research on the immune response to SARS-CoV-2. Samples were obtained from the ongoing ImmuneRACE study (first 160 participants) and from about 1,300 subjects provided by 6 global collaborators. The prospective study material was composed of cDNA or gDNA derived from T cells, B-cell-depleted T cells, or PBMCs. The sample metadata nearly always contained a de-identified subject ID, COVID-19 status, age in years and sex.

Whole blood was collected in K2EDTA tubes by collaborating institutions according to the institutions' own protocols. For TCRbeta analysis, collaborator samples were shipped as frozen whole blood, as isolated PBMCs, or as DNA extracted from either sample type. Including cysteine and phenylalanine, the CDR3 has 12 amino acids. Only the CDR3 DNA is retained, 36 bases long and in frame from the first base. Trimming removed 8 bases from V and 7 bases from J, leaving 14 bases between the germline ends. For CDR1 and CDR2, the germline V gene lists ENHRY and SYGVKD. The research as a whole found: How much clinical and demographic metadata was included differed by source and by participant, and the metadata was provided uncurated.

This chain is built from TRBV10-3 and TRBJ1-1, with a tentative D gene TRBD1 over 5 matching bases. Material for sequencing was peripheral blood. The receptor was isolated from a man between 45 and 60 years old with acute or convalescent COVID-19. The sequenced DNA is TGTGCCATCCTACAGGTTTTTTTTGAAGCTTTCTTT. Protein translation: CAILQVFFEAFF.